This is a list of T cell receptor beta chains from one sample in a study of a mutant IDH1 vaccine in newly diagnosed glioma. The assay was immunoSEQ multiplex PCR, and TCRdb's table has in-frame clones only and misses some. This table has about 24,000 clones, 82% appearing once. Which antigens these TCRs recognize remains unknown. Sequencing was performed on PBMCs, taken from a glioma patient whose treatment included an IDH1 peptide vaccine. The receptors derive from a middle-aged man with glioma. Some clones in this sample may be carry-over from other donors' samples. The CDR3 runs from the conserved cysteine through the conserved F or W. Each record gives: CDR3 length, V gene, D gene, J gene, CDR3 protein. D genes are given only for firm matches.

CDR3 length: 16; V gene: TRBV11-2; D gene: NA; J gene: TRBJ1-3; CDR3 protein: CASSLRDGYSGNTIYF
CDR3 length: 12; V gene: TRBV7-9; D gene: NA; J gene: TRBJ1-4; CDR3 protein: CASSLSYEKLFF
CDR3 length: 15; V gene: TRBV11-2; D gene: NA; J gene: TRBJ1-3; CDR3 protein: CASSLGGDGGNTIYF
CDR3 length: 15; V gene: TRBV11-3; D gene: NA; J gene: TRBJ2-5; CDR3 protein: CASSLGTLDKETQYF
CDR3 length: 15; V gene: TRBV6-1; D gene: NA; J gene: TRBJ2-7; CDR3 protein: CASSEALGQSYEQYF
CDR3 length: 15; V gene: TRBV30; D gene: NA; J gene: TRBJ1-4; CDR3 protein: CAWSATGFSNEKLFF
CDR3 length: 14; V gene: TRBV10-3; D gene: NA; J gene: TRBJ1-2; CDR3 protein: CAISEGQTDYGYTF
CDR3 length: 16; V gene: TRBV30; D gene: NA; J gene: TRBJ1-2; CDR3 protein: CAWSVLGPIGHYGYTF
CDR3 length: 13; V gene: TRBV14; D gene: NA; J gene: TRBJ1-2; CDR3 protein: CASSQGIGYGYTF
CDR3 length: 14; V gene: TRBV2; D gene: NA; J gene: TRBJ1-5; CDR3 protein: CASSEVQSNQPQHF
CDR3 length: 14; V gene: TRBV18; D gene: TRBD1; J gene: TRBJ1-1; CDR3 protein: CASFRTGDNTEAFF
CDR3 length: 16; V gene: TRBV10-2; D gene: TRBD1; J gene: TRBJ2-5; CDR3 protein: CASSGTGGILQETQYF
CDR3 length: 12; V gene: TRBV7-2; D gene: NA; J gene: TRBJ1-1; CDR3 protein: CASTLQNTEAFF
CDR3 length: 11; V gene: TRBV20-1; D gene: NA; J gene: TRBJ2-1; CDR3 protein: CSARDYNEQFF
CDR3 length: 13; V gene: TRBV6-5; D gene: NA; J gene: TRBJ2-7; CDR3 protein: CASSYGDGYEQYF
CDR3 length: 15; V gene: TRBV7-2; D gene: TRBD2; J gene: TRBJ2-3; CDR3 protein: CASSSYSGGADTQYF
CDR3 length: 14; V gene: TRBV11-3; D gene: NA; J gene: TRBJ2-1; CDR3 protein: CASSLGQGYNEQFF
CDR3 length: 16; V gene: TRBV15; D gene: TRBD1; J gene: TRBJ1-1; CDR3 protein: CATSRDRTGRDTEAFF
CDR3 length: 12; V gene: TRBV6-5; D gene: NA; J gene: TRBJ1-6; CDR3 protein: CASSLSNSPLHF
CDR3 length: 13; V gene: TRBV25-1; D gene: NA; J gene: TRBJ1-5; CDR3 protein: CASSVGGNQPQHF
CDR3 length: 15; V gene: TRBV18; D gene: TRBD1; J gene: TRBJ1-1; CDR3 protein: CASSPWDRMNTEAFF
CDR3 length: 17; V gene: TRBV5-1; D gene: TRBD1; J gene: TRBJ2-6; CDR3 protein: CASSLLQGAAGANVLTF
CDR3 length: 14; V gene: TRBV5-5; D gene: NA; J gene: TRBJ1-5; CDR3 protein: CASQSTGGNQPQHF
CDR3 length: 18; V gene: TRBV9; D gene: NA; J gene: TRBJ1-1; CDR3 protein: CASSLSARDERMNTEAFF
CDR3 length: 12; V gene: TRBV7-9; D gene: NA; J gene: TRBJ2-3; CDR3 protein: CASSLIGDTQYF
CDR3 length: 15; V gene: TRBV7-8; D gene: NA; J gene: TRBJ1-5; CDR3 protein: CASSLDGNPAQPQHF
CDR3 length: 13; V gene: TRBV5-4; D gene: NA; J gene: TRBJ2-3; CDR3 protein: CASSPGPARAQYF
CDR3 length: 15; V gene: TRBV11-3; D gene: TRBD2; J gene: TRBJ2-7; CDR3 protein: CASSLYGTGGYEQYF
CDR3 length: 13; V gene: TRBV5-1; D gene: NA; J gene: TRBJ1-2; CDR3 protein: CASSLAGQYGYTF
CDR3 length: 15; V gene: TRBV7-2; D gene: TRBD1; J gene: TRBJ1-4; CDR3 protein: CASSLTGGANEKLFF
CDR3 length: 16; V gene: TRBV5-1; D gene: TRBD1; J gene: TRBJ2-1; CDR3 protein: CASSLARDRLWNEQFF
CDR3 length: 16; V gene: TRBV7-6; D gene: NA; J gene: TRBJ2-2; CDR3 protein: CASSLEVLVPPGELFF
CDR3 length: 15; V gene: TRBV6-5; D gene: NA; J gene: TRBJ1-2; CDR3 protein: CASSRGTPDGYGYTF
CDR3 length: 13; V gene: TRBV6-1; D gene: NA; J gene: TRBJ2-7; CDR3 protein: CASSVQLFYEQYF
CDR3 length: 12; V gene: TRBV7-9; D gene: NA; J gene: TRBJ1-6; CDR3 protein: CASSLESSPLHF
CDR3 length: 16; V gene: TRBV21-1; D gene: NA; J gene: TRBJ2-2; CDR3 protein: CASSKGGDTNTGELFF
CDR3 length: 14; V gene: TRBV5-1; D gene: TRBD1; J gene: TRBJ2-5; CDR3 protein: CASGMTGFHETQYF
CDR3 length: 10; V gene: TRBV20-1; D gene: NA; J gene: TRBJ1-4; CDR3 protein: CSARHWTEFF
CDR3 length: 14; V gene: TRBV6-5; D gene: NA; J gene: TRBJ1-4; CDR3 protein: CASSYWGLGEKLFF
CDR3 length: 14; V gene: TRBV4-1; D gene: TRBD1; J gene: TRBJ1-2; CDR3 protein: CASSPDRVNYGYTF
CDR3 length: 19; V gene: TRBV19; D gene: NA; J gene: TRBJ2-6; CDR3 protein: CASSRKGGTLLSGANVLTF
CDR3 length: 15; V gene: TRBV4-2; D gene: NA; J gene: TRBJ1-6; CDR3 protein: CASSLRAGSNSPLHF
CDR3 length: 14; V gene: TRBV19; D gene: NA; J gene: TRBJ1-6; CDR3 protein: CASSLGPDNSPLHF
CDR3 length: 14; V gene: TRBV9; D gene: TRBD1; J gene: TRBJ1-3; CDR3 protein: CASSQGQGVHTIYF
CDR3 length: 13; V gene: TRBV19; D gene: NA; J gene: TRBJ1-4; CDR3 protein: CASSIERGEKLFF
CDR3 length: 16; V gene: TRBV10-3; D gene: TRBD1; J gene: TRBJ1-4; CDR3 protein: CAISEGSRGADEKLFF
CDR3 length: 14; V gene: TRBV7-6; D gene: TRBD1; J gene: TRBJ1-4; CDR3 protein: CASSSGQGFSKLFF
CDR3 length: 14; V gene: TRBV5-4; D gene: TRBD1; J gene: TRBJ1-2; CDR3 protein: CASSPGTGLYGYTF
CDR3 length: 12; V gene: TRBV29-1; D gene: NA; J gene: TRBJ2-1; CDR3 protein: CSVPRGLNEQFF
CDR3 length: 13; V gene: TRBV30; D gene: NA; J gene: TRBJ1-5; CDR3 protein: CAWKDSRNQPQHF
CDR3 length: 17; V gene: TRBV4-2; D gene: NA; J gene: TRBJ2-1; CDR3 protein: CASSQEIGSSSYNEQFF